A selection of T cell receptor beta chains follows, all from one sample in a study of T cells after yellow fever vaccination. TCRdb re-analysed the 5' RACE reads in MiXCR, keeping a single row per CDR3 protein. The repertoire holds around 590,000 distinct CDR3 sequences, with roughly 12% as singletons. The sample consisted of PBMCs, taken on the day of the yellow fever booster vaccination. All receptors come from a man between 25 and 39 years old who received the YFV17D yellow fever vaccine. The CDR3 runs from the conserved cysteine through the conserved F or W. D genes are given only for firm matches. A clone size is listed for some rows: how often the clone was seen (once, few, many), or a class if it is expanded.

d_gene	v_gene	j_gene	abundance	CDR3nt	CDR3aa
-	TRBV5-1	TRBJ2-7	few	TGCGCCAGCAGCTCTTCTTTGGCAGTATCCTACGAGCAGTACTTC	CASSSSLAVSYEQYF
-	TRBV7-9	TRBJ2-5	-	TGTGCCAGCAGCCGTGGGGGCGCGGAAGAGACCCAGTACTTC	CASSRGGAEETQYF
-	TRBV19	TRBJ2-5	-	TGTGCCAGTAGTATGGTCGTCCTGGAGACCCAGTACTTC	CASSMVVLETQYF
-	TRBV7-6	TRBJ1-2	-	TGTGCCAGCAGCTTAGCACAGGGTGGCGACTATGGCTACACCTTC	CASSLAQGGDYGYTF
TRBD2	TRBV5-1	TRBJ2-7	few	TGCGCCAGCAGCCCCGGGAGGGCCAACGAGCAGTACTTC	CASSPGRANEQYF
-	TRBV10-2	TRBJ2-1	-	TGCGCCAGCAGTGAGTCTAGCGGAAATGAGCAGTTCTTC	CASSESSGNEQFF
TRBD2	TRBV5-1	TRBJ2-3	few	TGCGCCAGCAGCTTGGTTCTCGCGGGAGGGGCAGATACGCAGTATTTT	CASSLVLAGGADTQYF
-	TRBV27	TRBJ2-7	many	TGTGCCAGCAGCACCGGGACAACCTACGAGCAGTACTTC	CASSTGTTYEQYF
TRBD1	TRBV28	TRBJ2-1	few	TGTGCCAGCAGAGCAGCCGGGACAGATAACAATGAGCAGTTCTTC	CASRAAGTDNNEQFF
TRBD2	TRBV3-1	TRBJ2-7	-	TGTGCCAGCAGCCTAACTAGCGTCTCCTACGAGCAGTACTTC	CASSLTSVSYEQYF
-	TRBV29-1	TRBJ1-1	few	TGCAGCGTTGAAGTTGGGGGGGGGGGAACTGAAGCTTTCTTT	CSVEVGGGGTEAFF
TRBD2	TRBV2	TRBJ2-5	few	TGTGCCAGTAAGCTAGCGGGGTACCAAGAGACCCAGTACTTC	CASKLAGYQETQYF
-	TRBV19	TRBJ1-1	many	TGTGCCAGTAGTGCCTTCAGTGGGGCTGAAGCTTTCTTT	CASSAFSGAEAFF
TRBD1	TRBV20-1	TRBJ1-5	few	TGCAGTGCGCAACAGGGACAGTATCAGCCCCAGCATTTT	CSAQQGQYQPQHF
-	TRBV12-3/TRBV12-4	TRBJ1-5	many	TGTGCCAGCAGAAGGGCCGGGGGCGCGAATCAGCCCCAGCATTTT	CASRRAGGANQPQHF
-	TRBV5-1	TRBJ1-4	-	TGCGCCAGCAGCTTGGCAGATTCTTCAACTAATGAAAAACTGTTTTTT	CASSLADSSTNEKLFF
-	TRBV5-5	TRBJ2-2	few	TGTGCCAGCAGCTTGGCCGTTGGAGCTCCGAACACCGGGGAGCTGTTTTTT	CASSLAVGAPNTGELFF
-	TRBV4-1	TRBJ2-7	-	TGCGCCAGCAGCCAGGAACAGGTAATCGGCTACGAGCAGTACTTC	CASSQEQVIGYEQYF
TRBD2	TRBV12-3/TRBV12-4	TRBJ2-1	few	TGTGCCAGCAAACTAGCGGGGAAAGCCTACAATGAGCAGTTCTTC	CASKLAGKAYNEQFF
-	TRBV18	TRBJ2-1	few	TGTGCCAGCTCACCAATGGGGGGCCCCGGCGATGAGCAGTTCTTC	CASSPMGGPGDEQFF
-	TRBV28	TRBJ1-5	few	TGTGCCAGCAGTGCCCCCAGGGGAGGGGATCAGCCCCAGCATTTT	CASSAPRGGDQPQHF
-	TRBV5-1	TRBJ2-2	-	TGCGCCAGCGAGGCAGGGTTGTCCGGGGAGCTGTTTTTT	CASEAGLSGELFF
TRBD1	TRBV12-3/TRBV12-4	TRBJ1-4	few	TGTGCCAGCAGTTCCGAAGGGGGCGGTGAAAAACTGTTTTTT	CASSSEGGGEKLFF
TRBD1	TRBV27	TRBJ2-6	once	TGTGCCAGCAGTGGACAGGCCGGGGCCAACGTCCTGACTTTC	CASSGQAGANVLTF
TRBD1	TRBV5-6	TRBJ2-5	-	TGTGCCAGCAGCCGACAGGGATGGGGTCAGGAGACCCAGTACTTC	CASSRQGWGQETQYF
TRBD1	TRBV6-1	TRBJ2-5	-	TGTGCCAGTAGCCGGACAGGGGGGTACGAGACCCAGTACTTC	CASSRTGGYETQYF
-	TRBV6-5	TRBJ2-7	few	TGTGCCAGCAGATCGGGGGTGGGCGAGCAGTACTTC	CASRSGVGEQYF
-	TRBV29-1	TRBJ2-1	few	TGCAGCGGCGGGGACTGGCCGGTGGGGGCGGAGCAGTTCTTC	CSGGDWPVGAEQFF
-	TRBV19	TRBJ2-7	-	TGTGCCAGTAGTCCCCGGGGAAGGCCCGGCGAGCAGTACTTC	CASSPRGRPGEQYF
TRBD2	TRBV7-6	TRBJ2-1	-	TGTGCCAGCAGCGCCGGACTAGTCGAGTACAATGAGCAGTTCTTC	CASSAGLVEYNEQFF
TRBD2	TRBV7-9	TRBJ2-7	few	TGTGCCAGCAGCTCCCTGGCGGGAGGACACGAGCAGTACTTC	CASSSLAGGHEQYF
TRBD2	TRBV7-9	TRBJ2-1	-	TGTGCCAGCAGCGCGGGACTAGCGGAAAACAATGAGCAGTTCTTC	CASSAGLAENNEQFF
-	TRBV10-3	TRBJ2-6	-	TGTGCCATCAGTGAGCCCAGGGAAACTGGGGCCAACGTCCTGACTTTC	CAISEPRETGANVLTF
-	TRBV10-3	TRBJ2-7	few	TGTGCCATCAGTGAGCAAAACAACTTCTACGAGCAGTACTTC	CAISEQNNFYEQYF
-	TRBV15	TRBJ2-5	few	TGTGCCACCAGCAGAGAAGTAGGAGGCGAGACCCAGTACTTC	CATSREVGGETQYF
-	TRBV11-2	TRBJ2-5	many	TGTGCCAGCAGCTTAGGGGGGACACTTCAAGAGACCCAGTACTTC	CASSLGGTLQETQYF